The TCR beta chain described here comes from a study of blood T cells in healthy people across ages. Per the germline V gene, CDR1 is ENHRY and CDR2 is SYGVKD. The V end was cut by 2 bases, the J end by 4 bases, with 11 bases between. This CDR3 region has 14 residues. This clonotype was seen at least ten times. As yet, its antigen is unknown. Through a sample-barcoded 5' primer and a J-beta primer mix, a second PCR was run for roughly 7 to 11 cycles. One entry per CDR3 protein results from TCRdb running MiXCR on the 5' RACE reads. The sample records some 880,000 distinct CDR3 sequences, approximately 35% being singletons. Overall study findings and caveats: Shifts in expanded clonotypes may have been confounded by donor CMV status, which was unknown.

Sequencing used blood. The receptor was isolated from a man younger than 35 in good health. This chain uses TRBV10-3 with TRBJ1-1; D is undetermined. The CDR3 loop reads CAISEGVGSTEAFF. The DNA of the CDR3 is TGTGCCATCAGTGAGGGGGTTGGGAGCACTGAAGCTTTCTTT.